This T cell receptor (beta chain) was recovered during a study of response to subunit inactivated influenza vaccine. This clonotype occurred many times. TCRdb re-analysed the RT-PCR reads in MiXCR, keeping a single row per CDR3 protein. The profile covers about 570,000 distinct CDR3 sequences, with about 12% appearing a single time and around 9.6% taken by the ten largest. The CDR3 has 16 amino acids. The germline gives CDR1 DFQATT, CDR2 SNEGSKA (reference sequence). The V end lost 3 bases, the J end lost 0 bases, and 15 bases lay between the germline ends. The receptor comes from a man aged 50-59 years who received an inactivated influenza vaccine. V gene TRBV20-1 combines with J gene TRBJ2-4; possibly TRBD1 for D (5 bases). The source was PBMCs from blood, collected on the day of vaccination. CDR3 bases: TGCAGTGCTAGTGAGGACACTGTACTAGCCAAAAACATTCAGTACTTC. It specifies CSASEDTVLAKNIQYF.